The source of this T cell receptor (beta chain) is a study of vaccination and CD4 T cells after COVID-19. This clonotype was observed a few times. Its antigen is not identified. Oncomine TCR Beta short-read sequencing was applied to DNA from cultured CD4+ T cells. TCRdb ran MiXCR on the PCR reads and lists one entry per CDR3 protein. The sample holds more than 10,000 distinct CDR3 sequences, 40% to 55% seen once. Treatment meaning: approximately 11-day PBMC culture with coronavirus spike peptide pools or control peptides (ViraFEST assay). Germline-derived CDR1 and CDR2 are MDHEN and SYDVKM. Trimming stripped 6 bases from V and 2 bases from J, with 13 bases between. The CDR3 runs to 14 residues.

The sequencing used CD4+ T cells from blood, cultured in vitro, collected after SARS-CoV-2 vaccination. V and J are TRBV28 and TRBJ1-2, with D tentatively TRBD1 (6 bases). The sequence came from a human donor who had recovered from COVID-19. For the CDR3, the DNA is TGTGCCAGCAGGCTATACCAGGGGAACTATGGCTACACCTTC. It specifies CASRLYQGNYGYTF.